This T cell receptor beta chain was identified in a study of cytomegalovirus exposure and HLA in healthy donors. As for the study in general: Findings of an earlier analysis included around 100 million unique TCR beta sequences from 190 million or so T cells. Overall study findings and caveats: Trimming of TCR beta V- and J-genes showed a link, identified in a later analysis, to a missense DCLRE1C variant. While the bulk of TCR sequences proved rare, some public TCRs turned up in many donors.

In the PCR, 60 Vbeta and 13 Jbeta primers were used. Authors' analysis steps: Tens of millions of unique TCR beta chains, around 11 million of them shared, were counted by a later analysis. The method was immunoSEQ multiplex PCR; TCRdb's version includes in-frame clones alone and lacks a portion of them. V and J calls and clone size are given by that table; D and trimming were obtained from the DNA. The profile covers 150,000 or so clones, with 75% to 80% appearing a single time and roughly an eighth taken by the ten largest. V lost 7 bases to trimming and J lost 8 bases; unmatched junction nucleotides: 13. This CDR3 is built from 15 residues. Germline V gene data show CDR1 as SEHNR and CDR2 as FQNEAQ (reference sequence). There are a few counts of this clone. Its cognate antigen is unknown.

This chain uses TRBV7-9 with TRBJ1-2; 10 nucleotides line up with TRBD1. What was sequenced was PBMCs. This clonotype was sampled from a middle-aged man in good health and CMV-seropositive. CDR3 protein: CASIETGGAGDGYTF. CDR3 DNA sequence: TGTGCCAGCATCGAGACAGGGGGCGCAGGCGACGGCTACACCTTC.